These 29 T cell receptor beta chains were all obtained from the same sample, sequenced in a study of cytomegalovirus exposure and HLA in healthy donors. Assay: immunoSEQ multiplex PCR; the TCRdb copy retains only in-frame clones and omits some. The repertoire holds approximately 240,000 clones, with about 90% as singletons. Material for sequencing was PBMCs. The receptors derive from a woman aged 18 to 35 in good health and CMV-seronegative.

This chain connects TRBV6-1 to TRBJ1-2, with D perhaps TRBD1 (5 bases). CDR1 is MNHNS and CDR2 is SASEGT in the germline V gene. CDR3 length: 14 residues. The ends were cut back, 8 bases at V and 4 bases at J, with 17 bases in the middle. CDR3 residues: CASARREGSYGYTF. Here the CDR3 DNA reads TGTGCCAGCGCGCGCAGGGAAGGAAGCTATGGCTACACCTTC.

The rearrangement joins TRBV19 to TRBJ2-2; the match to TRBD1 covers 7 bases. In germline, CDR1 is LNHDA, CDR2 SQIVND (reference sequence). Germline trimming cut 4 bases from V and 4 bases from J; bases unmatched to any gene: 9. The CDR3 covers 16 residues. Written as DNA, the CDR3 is TGTGCCAGTAGTACTTTACAGGGGTTGGGCACCGGGGAGCTGTTTTTT. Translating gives CASSTLQGLGTGELFF. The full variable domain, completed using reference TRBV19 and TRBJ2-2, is DGGITQSPKYLFRKEGQNVTLSCEQNLNHDAMYWYRQDPGQGLRLIYYSQIVNDFQKGDIAEGYSVSREKKESFPLTVTSAQKNPTAFYLCASSTLQGLGTGELFFGEGSRLTVL.

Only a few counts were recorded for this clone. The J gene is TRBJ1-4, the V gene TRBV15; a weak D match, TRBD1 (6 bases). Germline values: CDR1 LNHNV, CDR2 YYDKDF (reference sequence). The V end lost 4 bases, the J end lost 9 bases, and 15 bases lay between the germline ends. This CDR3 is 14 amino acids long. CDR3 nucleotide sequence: TGTGCCACCAGCACTACAGGGAAAAATCAAAAACTGTTTTTT. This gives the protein CATSTTGKNQKLFF. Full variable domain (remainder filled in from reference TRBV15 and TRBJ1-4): DAMVIQNPRYQVTQFGKPVTLSCSQTLNHNVMYWYQQKSSQAPKLLFHYYDKDFNNEADTPDNFQSRRPNTSFCFLDIRSPGLGDTAMYLCATSTTGKNQKLFFGSGTQLSVL.

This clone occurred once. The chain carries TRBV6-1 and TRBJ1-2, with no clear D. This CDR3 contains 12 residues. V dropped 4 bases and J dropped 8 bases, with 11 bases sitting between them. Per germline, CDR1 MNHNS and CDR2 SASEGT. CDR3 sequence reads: CASSADNRGYTF. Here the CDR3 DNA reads TGTGCCAGCAGTGCTGACAATAGGGGCTACACCTTC.

The CDR3 DNA sequence: TGTGCCAGCAGCCCGACCCGTCTCGAGGGCGAGCAGTACTTC. Its protein is CASSPTRLEGEQYF. This chain uses TRBV4-2 with TRBJ2-7, with D tentatively TRBD2 (5 bases). Germline CDR1 and CDR2: LGHNA and YNFKEQ. The CDR3 has 14 residues. The V end lost 4 bases, the J end lost 6 bases, and 16 bases lay between the germline ends.

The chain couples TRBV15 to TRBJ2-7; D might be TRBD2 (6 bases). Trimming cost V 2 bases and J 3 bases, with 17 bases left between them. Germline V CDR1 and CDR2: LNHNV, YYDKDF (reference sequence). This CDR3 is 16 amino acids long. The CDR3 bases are TGTGCCACCAGCAGACCTCCTAGGCGGGGATTCTACGAGCAGTACTTC. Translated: CATSRPPRRGFYEQYF.

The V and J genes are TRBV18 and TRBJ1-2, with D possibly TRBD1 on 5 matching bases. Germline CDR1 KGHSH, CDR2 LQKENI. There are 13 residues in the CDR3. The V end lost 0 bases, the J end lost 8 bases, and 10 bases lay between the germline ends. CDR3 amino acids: CASSPPAREGYTF. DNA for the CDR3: TGTGCCAGCTCACCACCGGCCAGGGAAGGCTACACCTTC.

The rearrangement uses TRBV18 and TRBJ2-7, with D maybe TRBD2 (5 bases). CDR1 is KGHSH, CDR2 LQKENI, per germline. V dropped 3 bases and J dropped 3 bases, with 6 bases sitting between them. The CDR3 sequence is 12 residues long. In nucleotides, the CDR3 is TGTGCCAGCTCACCCGGACTCTACGAGCAGTACTTC. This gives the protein CASSPGLYEQYF. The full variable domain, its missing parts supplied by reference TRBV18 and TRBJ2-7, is NAGVMQNPRHLVRRRGQEARLRCSPMKGHSHVYWYRQLPEEGLKFMVYLQKENIIDESGMPKERFSAEFPKEGPSILRIQQVVRGDSAAYFCASSPGLYEQYFGPGTRLTVT.

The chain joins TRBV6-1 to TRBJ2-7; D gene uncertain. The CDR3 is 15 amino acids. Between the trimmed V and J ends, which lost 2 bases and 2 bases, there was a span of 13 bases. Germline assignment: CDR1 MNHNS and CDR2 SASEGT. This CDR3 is CASSERSSWPYEQYF. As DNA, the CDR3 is TGTGCCAGCAGTGAAAGGTCTAGTTGGCCCTACGAGCAGTACTTC.

CDR3 nucleotide sequence: TGTGCCAGCAGCTTAGAGGCCTCCTCTGGAAACACCATATATTTT. It is translated as CASSLEASSGNTIYF. The chain joins TRBV11-2 to TRBJ1-3; D call uncertain. The CDR3 covers 15 residues. The V end was cut by 0 bases, the J end by 0 bases, with 6 bases between. From germline, CDR1 is SGHAT and CDR2 FQNNGV.

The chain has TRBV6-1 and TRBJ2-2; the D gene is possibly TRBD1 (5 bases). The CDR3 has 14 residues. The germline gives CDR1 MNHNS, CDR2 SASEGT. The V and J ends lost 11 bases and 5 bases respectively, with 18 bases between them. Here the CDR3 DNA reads TGTGCCGGAAGAGACAGCTATAAGACCGGGGAGCTGTTTTTT. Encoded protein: CAGRDSYKTGELFF.

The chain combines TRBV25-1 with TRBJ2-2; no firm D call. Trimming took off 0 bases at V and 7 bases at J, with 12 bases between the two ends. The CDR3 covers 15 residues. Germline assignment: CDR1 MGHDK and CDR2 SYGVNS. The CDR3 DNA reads TGTGCCAGCAGTGAATATGGGCTTGGGCACGGGGAGCTGTTTTTT. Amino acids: CASSEYGLGHGELFF. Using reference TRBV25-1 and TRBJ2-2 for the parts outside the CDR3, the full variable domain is EADIYQTPRYLVIGTGKKITLECSQTMGHDKMYWYQQDPGMELHLIHYSYGVNSTEKGDLSSESTVSRIRTEHFPLTLESARPSHTSQYLCASSEYGLGHGELFFGEGSRLTVL.

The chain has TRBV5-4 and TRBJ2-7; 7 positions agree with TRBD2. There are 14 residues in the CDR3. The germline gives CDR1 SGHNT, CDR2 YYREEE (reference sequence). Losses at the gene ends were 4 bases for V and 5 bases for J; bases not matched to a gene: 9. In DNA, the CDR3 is TGTGCCAGCAGCGGGGGGAGGGGCCTGAACGAGCAGTACTTC. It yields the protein CASSGGRGLNEQYF.

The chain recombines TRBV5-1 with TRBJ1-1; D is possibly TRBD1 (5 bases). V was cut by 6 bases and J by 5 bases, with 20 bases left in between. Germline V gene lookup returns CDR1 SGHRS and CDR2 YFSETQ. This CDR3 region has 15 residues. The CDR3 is CASKSLNQGFTEAFF. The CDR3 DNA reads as TGCGCCAGCAAAAGCTTAAATCAGGGATTTACTGAAGCTTTCTTT.

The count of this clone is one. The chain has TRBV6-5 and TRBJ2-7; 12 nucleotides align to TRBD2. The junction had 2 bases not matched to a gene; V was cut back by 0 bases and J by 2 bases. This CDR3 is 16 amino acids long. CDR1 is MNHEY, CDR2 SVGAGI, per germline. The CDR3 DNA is TGTGCCAGCAGTTACTCTCCTAGCGGGGGGGCCTACGAGCAGTACTTC. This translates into CASSYSPSGGAYEQYF.

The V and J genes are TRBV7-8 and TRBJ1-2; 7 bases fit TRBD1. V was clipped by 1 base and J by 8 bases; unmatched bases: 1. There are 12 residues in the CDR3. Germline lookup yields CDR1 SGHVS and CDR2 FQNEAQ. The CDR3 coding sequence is TGTGCCAGCAGCTTAGTAGGGGGCGGCTACACCTTC. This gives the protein CASSLVGGGYTF.

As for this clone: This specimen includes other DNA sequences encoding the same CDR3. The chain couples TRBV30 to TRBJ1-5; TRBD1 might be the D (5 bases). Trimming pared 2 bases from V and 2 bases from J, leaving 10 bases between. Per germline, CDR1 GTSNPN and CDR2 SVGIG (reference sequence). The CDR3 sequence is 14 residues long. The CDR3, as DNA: TGTGCCTGGAGTTTCGGGGGGGGCAATCAGCCCCAGCATTTT. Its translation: CAWSFGGGNQPQHF.

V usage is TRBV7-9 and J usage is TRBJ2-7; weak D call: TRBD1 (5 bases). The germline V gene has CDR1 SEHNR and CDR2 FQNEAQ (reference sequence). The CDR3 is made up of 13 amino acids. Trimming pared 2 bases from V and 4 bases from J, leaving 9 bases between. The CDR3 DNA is TGTGCCAGCAGCTTAAGACAGAGTTACGAGCAGTACTTC. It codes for CASSLRQSYEQYF. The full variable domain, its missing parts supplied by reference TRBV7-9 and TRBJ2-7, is DTGVSQNPRHKITKRGQNVTFRCDPISEHNRLYWYRQTLGQGPEFLTYFQNEAQLEKSRLLSDRFSAERPKGSFSTLEIQRTEQGDSAMYLCASSLRQSYEQYFGPGTRLTVT.

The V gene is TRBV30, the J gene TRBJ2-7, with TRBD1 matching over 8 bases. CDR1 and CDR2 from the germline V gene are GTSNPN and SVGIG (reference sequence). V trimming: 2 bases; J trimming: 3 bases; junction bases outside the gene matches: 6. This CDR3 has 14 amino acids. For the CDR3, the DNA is TGTGCCTGGAGTTGGACAGGGCTGGGCTACGAGCAGTACTTC. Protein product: CAWSWTGLGYEQYF.

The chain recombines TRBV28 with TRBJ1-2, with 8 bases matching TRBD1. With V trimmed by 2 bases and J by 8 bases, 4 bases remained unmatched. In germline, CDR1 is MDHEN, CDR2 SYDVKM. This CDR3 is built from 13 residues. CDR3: CASSLQGAVGYTF. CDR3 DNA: TGTGCCAGCAGTTTACAGGGGGCGGTAGGCTACACCTTC.

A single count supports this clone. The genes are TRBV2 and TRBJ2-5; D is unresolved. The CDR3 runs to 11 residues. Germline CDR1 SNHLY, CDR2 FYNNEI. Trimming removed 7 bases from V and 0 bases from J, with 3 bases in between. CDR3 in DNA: TGTGCCAGCACGTACCAAGAGACCCAGTACTTC. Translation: CASTYQETQYF.

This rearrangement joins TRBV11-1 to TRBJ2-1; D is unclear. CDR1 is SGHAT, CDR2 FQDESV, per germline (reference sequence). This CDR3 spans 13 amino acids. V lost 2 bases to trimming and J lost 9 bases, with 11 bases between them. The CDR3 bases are TGTGCCAGCAGCTTACAGGATCAGAGTGAGCAGTTCTTC. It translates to CASSLQDQSEQFF. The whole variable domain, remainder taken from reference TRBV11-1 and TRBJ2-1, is EAEVAQSPRYKITEKSQAVAFWCDPISGHATLYWYRQILGQGPELLVQFQDESVVDDSQLPKDRFSAERLKGVDSTLKIQPAELGDSAMYLCASSLQDQSEQFFGPGTRLTVL.

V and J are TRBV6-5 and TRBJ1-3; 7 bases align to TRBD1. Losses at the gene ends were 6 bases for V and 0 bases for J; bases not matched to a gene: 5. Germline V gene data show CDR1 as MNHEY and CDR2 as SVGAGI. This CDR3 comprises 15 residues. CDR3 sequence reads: CASSRQGTSGNTIYF. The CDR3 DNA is TGTGCCAGCAGCCGACAGGGCACCTCTGGAAACACCATATATTTT.

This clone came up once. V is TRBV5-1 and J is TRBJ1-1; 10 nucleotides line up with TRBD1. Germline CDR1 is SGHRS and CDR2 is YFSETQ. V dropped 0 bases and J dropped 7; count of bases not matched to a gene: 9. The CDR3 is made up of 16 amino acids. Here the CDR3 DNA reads TGCGCCAGCAGCTTGGCCGGGGACAGGGGTGAGGGTGAAGCTTTCTTT. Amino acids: CASSLAGDRGEGEAFF.

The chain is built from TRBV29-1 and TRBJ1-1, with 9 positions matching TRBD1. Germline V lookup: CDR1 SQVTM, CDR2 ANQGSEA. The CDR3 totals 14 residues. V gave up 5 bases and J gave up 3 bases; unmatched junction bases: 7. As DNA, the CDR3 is TGCAGCGTTACCACAGGGGGCGCCTACACTGAAGCTTTCTTT. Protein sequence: CSVTTGGAYTEAFF.

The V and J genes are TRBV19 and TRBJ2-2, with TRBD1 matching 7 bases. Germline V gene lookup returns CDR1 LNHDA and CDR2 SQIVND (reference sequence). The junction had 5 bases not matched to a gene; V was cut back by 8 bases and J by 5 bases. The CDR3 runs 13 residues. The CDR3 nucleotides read TGTGCCAGTCGACAGGGCGGGACCGGGGAGCTGTTTTTT. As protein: CASRQGGTGELFF.

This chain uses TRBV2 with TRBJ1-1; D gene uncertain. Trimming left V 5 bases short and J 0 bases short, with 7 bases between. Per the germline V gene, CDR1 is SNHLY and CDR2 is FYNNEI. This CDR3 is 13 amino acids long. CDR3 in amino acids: CASSTPMNTEAFF. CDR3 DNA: TGTGCCAGCAGTACACCGATGAACACTGAAGCTTTCTTT.

In DNA, the CDR3 is TGTGCCAGCAGTTACTCAAACATCTCTGGAAACACCATATATTTT. It translates to CASSYSNISGNTIYF. The chain combines TRBV6-5 with TRBJ1-3; D gene uncertain. V dropped 0 bases and J dropped 0 bases, with 6 bases sitting between them. CDR3 length equals 15 residues. Germline V gene data show CDR1 as MNHEY and CDR2 as SVGAGI.

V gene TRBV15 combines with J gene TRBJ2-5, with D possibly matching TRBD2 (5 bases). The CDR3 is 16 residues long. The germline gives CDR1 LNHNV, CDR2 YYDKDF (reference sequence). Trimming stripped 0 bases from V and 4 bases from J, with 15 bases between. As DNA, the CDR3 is TGTGCCACCAGCAGAGATGGGAGTACGGCGGGAGAGACCCAGTACTTC. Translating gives CATSRDGSTAGETQYF.